Listed below are T cell receptor beta chains from one sample, sequenced in a study of T cell changes during pregnancy in multiple sclerosis. Some clones are missing from TCRdb's copy, which holds only in-frame ones; the method was immunoSEQ multiplex PCR. Among roughly 89,000 clones listed, 90% to 95% were seen once. Material: peripheral blood, obtained in the third trimester of pregnancy. The receptors come from a female donor with multiple sclerosis, enrolled in a pregnancy study. Each CDR3 is given with its conserved first and last residue. The order of the fields is J gene, clone size, V gene, CDR3 length, D gene, CDR3 DNA, CDR3 protein. A D gene is named only where the DNA matches it firmly. Some rows have no size entry. The others give once, few or many, or a class for an expanded clone.

TRBJ1-3 . TRBV5-1 19 . TGCGCCAGCAGCTTAGTCCCGAGCTCTATCCCAAGCTCTGGAAACACCATATATTTT CASSLVPSSIPSSGNTIYF
TRBJ1-2 . TRBV7-9 15 . TGTGCCAGCAGCTTAAACTCAGGGTTCCCCTATGGCTACACCTTC CASSLNSGFPYGYTF
TRBJ1-2 . TRBV6-1 15 . TGTGCCAGCAGCCCCACACAGGGATTTGGCTATGGCTACACCTTC CASSPTQGFGYGYTF
TRBJ1-2 once TRBV7-8 18 TRBD1 TGTGCCAGCAGCTTAATTGGCGGCGGGACAGGGCTCAACTATGGCTACACCTTC CASSLIGGGTGLNYGYTF
TRBJ1-4 . TRBV18 15 TRBD1 TGTGCCAGCTCACCACGGACAGGGGGGAATGAAAAACTGTTTTTT CASSPRTGGNEKLFF
TRBJ2-1 . TRBV4-2 15 TRBD2 TGTGCCAGCAGCCAAGATGGGCGGGGGGACAATGAGCAGTTCTTC CASSQDGRGDNEQFF
TRBJ1-2 . TRBV2 12 . TGTGCCAGCAAGTTCGCGGACTATGGCTACACCTTC CASKFADYGYTF
TRBJ2-5 . TRBV28 15 TRBD1 TGTGCCAGCAGTTTAGAGGGACAGGGAGAAGAGACCCAGTACTTC CASSLEGQGEETQYF
TRBJ1-5 . TRBV20-1 11 . TGCAGTGCCGCCCGGGGTCAGCCCCAGCATTTT CSAARGQPQHF
TRBJ2-7 . TRBV5-1 14 . TGCGCCAGCAGCTTGCGAGGGCCCGACTACGAGCAGTACTTC CASSLRGPDYEQYF
TRBJ2-2 . TRBV7-2 18 TRBD1 TGTGCCAGCAGCTTAGAGAATTTTTGGACAGGGAGCACCGGGGAGCTGTTTTTT CASSLENFWTGSTGELFF
TRBJ2-2 . TRBV13 17 TRBD2 TGTGCCAGCAGCTCTTACCCAGCGGGAGATGAGGCCGGGGAGCTGTTTTTT CASSSYPAGDEAGELFF
TRBJ2-1 once TRBV9 13 . TGTGCCAGCAGCGTTGGGACTGTTAATGAGCAGTTCTTC CASSVGTVNEQFF
TRBJ2-7 . TRBV29-1 12 TRBD1 TGCAGCGTAGACAGGGGTAGTGACGAGCAGTACTTC CSVDRGSDEQYF
TRBJ1-2 . TRBV29-1 13 . TGCAGCACGAGATGGGGGGAGATGGGTGGCTACACCTTC CSTRWGEMGGYTF
TRBJ1-1 . TRBV7-2 14 . TGTGCCAGCAGCTTAGTAGCGGGGGACACTGAAGCTTTCTTT CASSLVAGDTEAFF
TRBJ1-3 . TRBV28 15 . TGTGCCAGCAGTTTAGGGGGCAGGGTCATATCCACCATATATTTT CASSLGGRVISTIYF
TRBJ2-1 . TRBV18 15 TRBD2 TGTGCCAGCTCACTAGCGGGAGTCGGGGCCCGGGAGCAGTTCTTC CASSLAGVGAREQFF
TRBJ1-5 . TRBV28 17 . TGTGCCAGCAGTGGACCCCGGGGGGCCAATAGCAATCAGCCCCAGCATTTT CASSGPRGANSNQPQHF
TRBJ2-7 . TRBV6-6 14 TRBD1 TGTGCCAGCAGCCTCCGGGGACAGGGCTACGAGCAGTACTTC CASSLRGQGYEQYF
TRBJ2-3 . TRBV2 11 . TGTGCCAGCAGCTGGGGGCAGCCGCAGTATTTT CASSWGQPQYF
TRBJ2-5 . TRBV18 14 TRBD1 TGTGCCAGCTCGAGGGACAGGGCCGGGGAGACCCAGTACTTC CASSRDRAGETQYF
TRBJ2-1 . TRBV4-3 14 TRBD2 TGCGCCAGCAGCCGGACTAGCGGGAGTTATGAGCAGTTCTTC CASSRTSGSYEQFF
TRBJ1-1 . TRBV6-5 14 . TGTGCCAGCAAGAGAGGACAACTGAACACTGAAGCTTTCTTT CASKRGQLNTEAFF
TRBJ2-7 once TRBV7-2 14 . TGTGCCAGCAGCTTATGGCTGACAGCTGGAGAGCAGTACTTC CASSLWLTAGEQYF
TRBJ2-7 . TRBV7-2 14 TRBD2 TGTGCCAGCAGTCATACTAGCGGGACCGGCGAGCAGTACTTC CASSHTSGTGEQYF
TRBJ1-5 . TRBV7-8 16 . TGTGCCAGCAGCTTAAATTATGAGTCATACAATCAGCCCCAGCATTTT CASSLNYESYNQPQHF
TRBJ2-3 . TRBV6-1 15 TRBD2 TGTGCCAGCAGTGATTTGGGCGGGAGTACCGATACGCAGTATTTT CASSDLGGSTDTQYF
TRBJ1-2 . TRBV5-1 16 TRBD1 TGCGCCAGCAGCTTGGGGGATCAGGACAGGCTCTATGGCTACACCTTC CASSLGDQDRLYGYTF
TRBJ1-3 . TRBV5-6 14 . TGTGCCAGCAGCTTCAGGGTAAACGGAAACACCATATATTTT CASSFRVNGNTIYF
TRBJ2-1 . TRBV5-1 17 TRBD2 TGCGCCAGCAGCTACCGGACTAGCGGGAGTCCCTACAATGAGCAGTTCTTC CASSYRTSGSPYNEQFF
TRBJ1-3 . TRBV4-3 16 . TGCGCCAGCAGCCAAGATTACAGTTTCTCTGGAAACACCATATATTTT CASSQDYSFSGNTIYF